These 5 T cell receptor beta chains were all obtained from the same sample, sequenced in a study of T cells in Graves' hyperthyroidism and ophthalmopathy. Amplified regions were TCR beta CDR3 sequences from RNA transcripts. The TCR CDR3 was amplified in a first-round RT-PCR using the HTBI primer set. TCRdb reprocessed the multiplex PCR reads with MiXCR, giving one entry per CDR3 protein. Of some 150,000 distinct CDR3 sequences listed, around 21% were seen once; the top ten hold 67%. Sequencing input: blood. The receptors shown here come from a woman in her forties or fifties with Graves' hyperthyroidism that later progressed to Graves' ophthalmopathy.

This clonotype was detected many times. The V call is TRBV5-1, the J call TRBJ2-7; D unclear. Germline CDR1 and CDR2: SGHRS and YFSETQ. CDR3 length: 12 residues. The V and J ends lost 3 bases and 6 bases respectively, with 10 bases between them. The DNA for the CDR3 is TGCGCCAGCAGCTATGACTCGGGCGAGCAGTACTTC. It translates to CASSYDSGEQYF.

This clonotype was observed many times. The chain joins TRBV11-3 to TRBJ2-5; 11 bases line up with TRBD2. After removal of 3 bases from V and 2 bases from J, the junction contained 14 bases not matched to a gene. The CDR3 length is 19 residues. Germline V gene data show CDR1 as SGHNT and CDR2 as YENEEA. The CDR3 sequence is CASSFQRLAGGDPQETQYF. The DNA for the CDR3 is TGTGCCAGCAGCTTCCAAAGGCTAGCGGGAGGAGACCCGCAAGAGACCCAGTACTTC.

There are many counts of this clonotype. The chain couples TRBV6-2 or TRBV6-3 to TRBJ2-3, with TRBD1 identical over 7 bases. The length of the CDR3 is 14 residues. CDR1 and CDR2 from the germline V gene are MNHEY and SVGEGT. Trimming at V came to 2 bases and at J to 9 bases, leaving 8 bases not matched to a gene. Written as DNA, the CDR3 is TGTGCCAGCAGTTACAACCGGGACAGAGGAACGCAGTATTTT. Residues: CASSYNRDRGTQYF.

The chain combines TRBV5-1 with TRBJ2-7, with D tentatively TRBD1 (7 bases). CDR1 and CDR2 from the germline V gene are SGHRS and YFSETQ. CDR3 size: 14 residues. Deletions cut 3 bases from V and 4 bases from J, with 14 bases between. The CDR3 nucleotides are TGCGCCAGCAGCTGGGGGGACAGAGATTACGAGCAGTACTTC. The encoded protein is CASSWGDRDYEQYF.

This clonotype was seen ten or more times. The CDR3 region is CASSPEVFGQSTEAFF. The CDR3 DNA follows: TGTGCCAGCAGCCCAGAGGTTTTCGGCCAGAGCACTGAAGCTTTCTTT. This rearrangement joins TRBV7-8 to TRBJ1-1, with unresolved D. CDR1 SGHVS and CDR2 FQNEAQ come from the germline V gene. Trimming took off 5 bases at V and 4 bases at J, with 20 bases between the two ends. The CDR3 runs to 16 residues.